Shown below are 14 T cell receptor beta chains from a single sample sequenced in a study of Ad26.COV2.S vaccination and SARS-CoV-2 variants (dated by TCRdb to about 2021). Libraries were constructed by the immunoSEQ multiplex PCR assay. The clones in this table, taken by TCRdb from immuneACCESS, are in-frame only. Not every clone is retained; where verified, under half of the shortfall comes from an unresolved V gene, and the cause of the rest is unknown. The sample records 300,000 to 350,000 clones, roughly 91% of which are singletons. Of the sample, roughly 5% is held by the ten largest clones. Explained via the paper, the treatment or condition label denotes: some 19 received Ad26.COV2.S at low or high dose, single or two shots; several received placebo; per-sample allocation not given. Repertoires of vaccine and placebo recipients were sequenced from samples taken on day 63 after the first injection.

Sequences were derived from peripheral blood, sampled in a trial of Ad26.COV2.S vaccine versus placebo. Source of these receptors: a person between 18 and 65 years old who received the Ad26.COV2.S COVID-19 vaccine or a placebo.

The rearrangement links TRBV27 to TRBJ1-6; 8 bases match TRBD1. Germline V gene lookup returns CDR1 MNHEY and CDR2 SMNVEV (reference sequence). This CDR3 is built from 15 residues. V gave up 2 bases and J gave up 3 bases; unmatched junction bases: 0. The chain's CDR3 is CASSLGTGYNSPLHF. CDR3 DNA: TGTGCCAGCAGTTTAGGGACAGGCTATAATTCACCCCTCCACTTT.

J is TRBJ2-2 and V is TRBV30; D remains unclear. Trimming shortened V by 8 bases and J by 2 bases, and 12 bases separated the two germline ends. The CDR3 is 13 amino acids. Germline lookup yields CDR1 GTSNPN and CDR2 SVGIG (reference sequence). CDR3 in amino acids: CAGRVSNTGELFF. CDR3 DNA sequence: TGTGCCGGAAGAGTGAGTAACACCGGGGAGCTGTTTTTT.

In its sample, this clone was seen once. The V call is TRBV11-2, the J call TRBJ2-7, with D maybe TRBD2 (5 bases). V gave up 0 bases and J gave up 3 bases, with 15 bases separating them. The CDR3 has 16 amino acids. In germline, CDR1 is SGHAT, CDR2 FQNNGV. CDR3 sequence: CASSLEVGVVGYEQYF. Written as DNA, the CDR3 is TGTGCCAGCAGCTTAGAGGTGGGAGTAGTAGGCTACGAGCAGTACTTC.

As to this clone: The sample has other DNA sequences that encode this CDR3 too. The genes are TRBV29-1 and TRBJ1-4, with a possible D match to TRBD1 (6 bases). This CDR3 contains 13 residues. Germline CDR1 is SQVTM and CDR2 is ANQGSEA. V was clipped by 6 bases and J by 6 bases, with 14 bases between them. Written as DNA, the CDR3 is TGCAGCGTATCCACAGGGAGGGATGAAAAACTGTTTTTT. Translated: CSVSTGRDEKLFF.

V is TRBV19 and J is TRBJ1-1; no firm D call. V was shortened by 5 bases and J by 2 bases, with 9 bases between the two germline ends. The CDR3 has 13 residues. Germline-derived CDR1 and CDR2 are LNHDA and SQIVND (reference sequence). CDR3 in amino acids: CASSPQSNTEAFF. CDR3 nucleotides: TGTGCCAGTAGTCCGCAGTCTAACACTGAAGCTTTCTTT. Full variable domain (missing parts from reference TRBV19 and TRBJ1-1): DGGITQSPKYLFRKEGQNVTLSCEQNLNHDAMYWYRQDPGQGLRLIYYSQIVNDFQKGDIAEGYSVSREKKESFPLTVTSAQKNPTAFYLCASSPQSNTEAFFGQGTRLTVV.

V gene TRBV29-1 combines with J gene TRBJ2-7, with 11 bases matching TRBD1. The CDR3 totals 13 residues. Per the germline V gene, CDR1 is SQVTM and CDR2 is ANQGSEA. With 5 bases clipped from V and 3 bases from J, the junction kept 3 bases outside the gene matches. CDR3: CSVRTGGFYEQYF. Here the CDR3 DNA reads TGCAGCGTTCGGACAGGGGGCTTCTACGAGCAGTACTTC.

This sequence joins TRBV4-2 and TRBJ1-4; D unresolved. The germline V gene encodes CDR1 LGHNA and CDR2 YNFKEQ. The CDR3 runs 17 residues. V lost 2 bases to trimming and J lost 0 bases, with 13 bases between them. The CDR3 DNA sequence: TGTGCCAGCAGCCAACCTTTCGACGGAGCAACTAATGAAAAACTGTTTTTT. It encodes CASSQPFDGATNEKLFF.

This chain connects TRBV28 to TRBJ1-2, with D possibly TRBD1 on 6 matching bases. This CDR3 contains 14 residues. Germline V gene sequence: CDR1 MDHEN, CDR2 SYDVKM. The V gene lost 6 bases and the J gene lost 3 bases, with 14 bases spanning the gap. Written as DNA, the CDR3 is TGTGCCAGCAGGATCGCCGGACAGTACTATGGCTACACCTTC. This translates into CASRIAGQYYGYTF.

The chain recombines TRBV5-4 with TRBJ2-2; 13 bases match TRBD2. Germline CDR1 and CDR2: SGHNT and YYREEE (reference sequence). The CDR3 contains 15 residues. Trimming at V came to 3 bases and at J to 6 bases, leaving 2 bases not matched to a gene. CDR3 sequence (DNA): TGTGCCAGCAGCTGGGGGACTAGCGGGGCCGGGGAGCTGTTTTTT. It specifies CASSWGTSGAGELFF.

The rearrangement uses TRBV25-1 and TRBJ2-2, with 8 bases matching TRBD1. The CDR3 totals 16 residues. Per the germline V gene, CDR1 is MGHDK and CDR2 is SYGVNS. With V trimmed by 0 bases and J by 5 bases, 5 bases remained unmatched. CDR3 residues: CASSEYPGGKTGELFF. As DNA, the CDR3 is TGTGCCAGCAGTGAATATCCAGGGGGCAAAACCGGGGAGCTGTTTTTT.

The chain joins TRBV7-9 to TRBJ1-1; TRBD1 might be the D (5 bases). This CDR3 has 16 amino acids. Looked up from germline, CDR1 is SEHNR and CDR2 is FQNEAQ (reference sequence). Trimming cost V 1 base and J 0 bases, with 12 bases left between them. CDR3 residues: CASSLDRTGMNTEAFF. CDR3 bases: TGTGCCAGCAGCTTAGACAGGACGGGAATGAACACTGAAGCTTTCTTT.

V gene TRBV19 combines with J gene TRBJ2-1, with D perhaps TRBD2 (5 bases). Germline CDR1 and CDR2: LNHDA and SQIVND (reference sequence). Trimming took 1 base from V and 0 from J, leaving 10 bases between them. The CDR3 length is 16 residues. CDR3 loop: CASSIGTGSSYNEQFF. The CDR3 nucleotides read TGTGCCAGTAGTATAGGGACGGGAAGCTCCTACAATGAGCAGTTCTTC.

Concerning this clone itself: In the same sample, other DNA sequences code for this CDR3. V is TRBV7-9 and J is TRBJ2-5, with 10 bases aligning to TRBD2. Germline V CDR1 and CDR2: SEHNR, FQNEAQ (reference sequence). V was pared by 5 bases and J by 2 bases, with 8 bases of the junction left unmatched. This CDR3 comprises 16 residues. CDR3 residues: CASSLRLAGQQETQYF. The CDR3 coding sequence is TGTGCCAGCAGCCTACGACTAGCGGGCCAACAAGAGACCCAGTACTTC.

This chain links TRBV9 with TRBJ2-2; D unresolved. The CDR3 runs 13 residues. With 3 bases removed from V and 7 bases from J, the gap between germline ends came to 10 bases. Germline values: CDR1 SGDLS, CDR2 YYNGEE. Here the CDR3 reads CASSARSIGELFF. Here the CDR3 DNA reads TGTGCCAGCAGCGCCCGATCGATCGGGGAGCTGTTTTTT.